The 28 T cell receptor beta chains below were found in one sample sequenced in a study of Graves' ophthalmopathy and Graves' hyperthyroidism. Amplification from RNA transcripts yielded the TCR beta CDR3 regions. The workflow started with a first-round RT-PCR run with HTBI primers and then moved on to a second-round multiplex PCR. TCRdb ran MiXCR on the multiplex PCR reads and lists one entry per CDR3 protein. This sample carries just over 600,000 distinct CDR3 sequences, 22% of them seen once, and the ten largest clones take more than 5.5%. Source material: peripheral blood. These receptors were collected from a woman between 18 and 29 years old with stable Graves' hyperthyroidism. Some clones in this sample may be carry-over from other donors' samples.

This clonotype was counted at least ten times. The V call is TRBV12-3 or TRBV12-4, the J call TRBJ2-7; D possibly corresponds to TRBD2 (6 bases). The CDR3 is 14 residues long. V was shortened by 4 bases and J by 6 bases, with 16 bases between the two germline ends. This CDR3 reads CASSSLDYRREQYF. The CDR3 region has the DNA TGTGCCAGCAGTTCTCTGGACTATCGACGCGAGCAGTACTTC.

In its sample, this clonotype was seen once. The junction departs from the called germline gene at one end, perhaps through a read error. This sequence joins TRBV12-3 or TRBV12-4 and TRBJ1-3; unclear D gene. This CDR3 spans 18 amino acids. CDR3 in amino acids: CASRRDKFLPLSGNTICF. DNA for the CDR3: TGTGCTAGCAGACGAGACAAGTTTCTTCCCCTCTCTGGAAACACCATATGTTTT.

This chain joins TRBV6-1 and TRBJ2-2, with D possibly matching TRBD2 (6 bases). The germline V gene encodes CDR1 MNHNS and CDR2 SASEGT. The CDR3 extends over 14 amino acids. V was cut by 7 bases and J by 3 bases, with 12 bases left in between. The DNA of the CDR3 is TGTGCCAGCACTGGCGGGGCGGACACCGGGGAGCTGTTTTTT. As protein: CASTGGADTGELFF.

This clonotype was seen ten or more times. This chain links TRBV29-1 with TRBJ1-2; 9 bases are a match to TRBD1. Unmatched junction bases numbered 7, after V lost 7 bases and J lost 4 bases. Per germline, CDR1 SQVTM and CDR2 ANQGSEA. The CDR3 covers 13 residues. Here the CDR3 DNA reads TGCAGCGGAACGACAGGGGGGGCCTATGGCTACACCTTC. Residues: CSGTTGGAYGYTF.

V is TRBV5-6 and J is TRBJ2-2; D is unresolved. The CDR3 extends over 12 amino acids. Germline CDR1 and CDR2: SGHDT and YYEEEE. V was trimmed by 4 bases and J by 6 bases, leaving 7 bases between them. This CDR3 reads CASSTLPGELFF. The CDR3, as DNA: TGTGCCAGCAGCACCCTTCCCGGGGAGCTGTTTTTT.

Many counts were recorded for this clonotype. The genes are TRBV6-1 and TRBJ2-7; tentatively, D is TRBD1 (7 bases). The CDR3 has 15 residues. Germline assignment: CDR1 MNHNS and CDR2 SASEGT. V was shortened by 2 bases and J by 4 bases, with 15 bases between the two germline ends. In DNA, the CDR3 is TGTGCCAGCAGTGAAATGCAGGGGGGACGATACGAGCAGTACTTC. Translating it yields CASSEMQGGRYEQYF.

This clonotype was counted many times. The rearrangement links TRBV11-2 to TRBJ2-7, with 11 bases matching TRBD2. The junction had 9 bases not matched to a gene; V was cut back by 8 bases and J by 0 bases. The germline V gene has CDR1 SGHAT and CDR2 FQNNGV. The CDR3 consists of 16 residues. CDR3 DNA: TGTGCCAGCCGACCTATAGCGGGAGGGCCCTCCTACGAGCAGTACTTC. This translates into CASRPIAGGPSYEQYF.

This clonotype appeared a few times. The DNA for the CDR3 is TGTGCCATCAGCCGGGACCGCGAATCAGAAGCTTTCTTT. Translated, it gives CAISRDRESEAFF. The rearrangement joins TRBV10-3 to TRBJ1-1, with a tentative D call TRBD1 (5 bases). The CDR3 is 13 amino acids. Germline V gives CDR1 ENHRY, CDR2 SYGVKD. Trimming removed 6 bases at V and 8 bases at J, with 16 bases between.

The genes are TRBV12-3 or TRBV12-4 and TRBJ2-7; D is tentatively TRBD1 or TRBD2 (6 bases each). V was pared by 4 bases and J by 2 bases, with 9 bases between. This CDR3 spans 13 amino acids. The CDR3 region has the DNA TGTGCCAGCAGTTCGGAGGGGGCCTACGAGCAGTACTTC. Translation: CASSSEGAYEQYF.

A few counts support this clonotype. One junction end does not reproduce the germline sequence, and a read error may be involved. In DNA form, the CDR3 reads TGTGCCAGCAGCCACATCGACAGCTTGAACGCTGAAGCTTTCTTT. Protein product: CASSHIDSLNAEAFF. The chain carries TRBV5-6 and TRBJ1-1; D is possibly TRBD1 (5 bases). CDR1 and CDR2 (germline): SGHDT, YYEEEE. There are 15 residues in the CDR3.

The chain is built from TRBV12-3 or TRBV12-4 and TRBJ1-3; 10 nucleotides agree with TRBD1. This CDR3 spans 14 amino acids. J gave up 4 bases and V 4 bases, and 1 base lay outside the gene matches. This CDR3 is CASSWDRGGNTIYF. In DNA, the CDR3 is TGTGCCAGCAGTTGGGACAGGGGAGGAAACACCATATATTTT.

This clonotype was observed at least ten times. The chain carries TRBV18 and TRBJ2-2, with D perhaps TRBD1 (6 bases). Per germline, CDR1 KGHSH and CDR2 LQKENI. Trimming removed 5 bases from V and 1 base from J, with 11 bases in between. The CDR3 runs 15 residues. This chain's CDR3 is CASSSRQVNTGELFF. CDR3 sequence (DNA): TGTGCCAGCTCATCCAGACAGGTGAACACCGGGGAGCTGTTTTTT.

The sample holds many counts of this clonotype. V usage is TRBV11-1 and J usage is TRBJ1-5, with D possibly being TRBD1 (5 bases). V lost 5 bases to trimming and J lost 1 base, with 15 bases between them. Germline V CDR1 and CDR2: SGHAT, FQDESV (reference sequence). CDR3 length: 16 amino acids. CDR3 region: CASSPDSEWSNQPQHF. The CDR3 DNA follows: TGTGCCAGCAGCCCAGACAGTGAGTGGAGCAATCAGCCCCAGCATTTT.

This clonotype showed up many times. The rearrangement joins TRBV19 to TRBJ1-5, with 7 nucleotides matching TRBD1. Germline-derived CDR1 and CDR2 are LNHDA and SQIVND (reference sequence). With V trimmed by 7 bases and J by 11 bases, 8 bases remained unmatched. The length of the CDR3 is 12 residues. DNA of the CDR3: TGTGCCAGTACCAGGGACAGAAGTACCCAGCATTTT. As protein: CASTRDRSTQHF.

This clonotype was found many times. V and J are TRBV6-2 or TRBV6-3 and TRBJ2-7; the match to TRBD2 covers 14 bases. Unmatched junction bases numbered 5, after V lost 5 bases and J lost 5 bases. The CDR3 is made up of 15 amino acids. The germline gives CDR1 MNHEY, CDR2 SVGEGT. Here the CDR3 reads CASSQGLAGADEQYF. DNA for the CDR3: TGTGCCAGCAGTCAGGGACTAGCGGGAGCTGACGAGCAGTACTTC.

This clonotype was counted only a few times. The chain recombines TRBV6-1 with TRBJ1-1, with D uncertain. The germline V and J ends were trimmed by 4 bases and 1 base, with 10 bases remaining between them. Germline CDR1 is MNHNS and CDR2 is SASEGT. The CDR3 runs 14 residues. The CDR3 sequence is CASSVAGWNTEAFF. The CDR3 region has the DNA TGTGCCAGCAGTGTCGCGGGATGGAACACTGAAGCTTTCTTT.

The chain is built from TRBV27 and TRBJ2-2; the match to TRBD1 covers 12 bases. V shed 4 bases, J shed 6 bases, and the junction held 3 bases outside the gene matches. The CDR3 runs 15 residues. Germline lookup yields CDR1 MNHEY and CDR2 SMNVEV (reference sequence). CDR3 loop: CASSSGQGAPGELFF. Written as DNA, the CDR3 is TGTGCCAGCAGTTCGGGACAGGGGGCGCCCGGGGAGCTGTTTTTT.

This clonotype was detected ten times or more. The V call is TRBV7-2, the J call TRBJ2-5; D uncertain. The length of the CDR3 is 14 residues. Germline V gives CDR1 SGHTA, CDR2 FQGNSA. V dropped 5 bases and J dropped 2 bases, with 12 bases sitting between them. CDR3 sequence reads: CASSPRAGQETQYF. The CDR3 DNA follows: TGTGCCAGCAGCCCCCGGGCTGGGCAAGAGACCCAGTACTTC.

This clonotype was seen ten or more times. The V gene is TRBV12-3 or TRBV12-4, the J gene TRBJ2-2; 12 bases line up with TRBD2. The V segment lost 2 bases and the J segment 4 bases; nucleotides outside the gene matches: 8. The CDR3 consists of 18 residues. CDR3 protein: CASSLPSGRGRGTGELFF. The CDR3 DNA is TGTGCCAGCAGTTTACCTAGCGGGAGGGGCCGGGGCACCGGGGAGCTGTTTTTT.

The sample holds many counts of this clonotype. The rearrangement links TRBV6-5 to TRBJ2-7, with D unresolved. CDR1 and CDR2 from the germline V gene are MNHEY and SVGAGI. Deletions cut 6 bases from V and 3 bases from J, with 6 bases between. CDR3 length: 11 residues. This chain's CDR3 is CASSSNYEQYF. CDR3 DNA: TGTGCCAGCAGCTCCAACTACGAGCAGTACTTC.

This chain joins TRBV6-1 and TRBJ2-5, with D perhaps being TRBD1 or TRBD2 (5 bases each). There are 16 residues in the CDR3. Trimming shortened V by 0 bases and J by 2 bases, and 13 bases separated the two germline ends. The germline V gene has CDR1 MNHNS and CDR2 SASEGT. CDR3 sequence reads: CASSEAGVLTQETQYF. The CDR3 DNA is TGTGCCAGCAGTGAAGCGGGGGTCCTTACTCAAGAGACCCAGTACTTC.

This clonotype was observed many times. The V and J genes are TRBV19 and TRBJ2-5; 8 positions match TRBD1. CDR3 length: 14 amino acids. Per germline, CDR1 LNHDA and CDR2 SQIVND (reference sequence). J lost 5 bases, V lost 6 bases, and 8 bases had no gene match. For the CDR3, the DNA is TGTGCCAGTAGCTCGACAGGGGTTGGGGAGACCCAGTACTTC. Encoded protein: CASSSTGVGETQYF.

This clonotype was detected only once. The chain couples TRBV6-1 to TRBJ2-4, with 7 bases lining up with TRBD1. The CDR3 contains 14 residues. Germline lookup yields CDR1 MNHNS and CDR2 SASEGT. V shed 6 bases and J 8 bases; nucleotides not matched to a gene: 10. The chain's CDR3 is CASSSGTEGDIQYF. Written as DNA, the CDR3 is TGTGCCAGCAGCTCCGGGACAGAGGGTGACATTCAGTACTTC.

This clonotype was recorded a few times. The rearrangement joins TRBV6-2 or TRBV6-3 to TRBJ2-7; D not resolved. The CDR3 spans 14 residues. Germline V gene data show CDR1 as MNHEY and CDR2 as SVGEGT. The V gene lost 7 bases and the J gene lost 0 bases, with 13 bases spanning the gap. CDR3 sequence reads: CASKDDTSSYEQYF. Written as DNA, the CDR3 is TGTGCCAGCAAGGACGATACAAGCTCCTACGAGCAGTACTTC.

The chain carries TRBV6-1 and TRBJ1-2; D uncertain. The CDR3 runs 14 residues. Germline loops: CDR1 MNHNS, CDR2 SASEGT. The germline V and J ends were trimmed by 3 bases and 6 bases, with 14 bases remaining between them. The CDR3 region is CASSETGRSNGYTF. CDR3 nucleotide sequence: TGTGCCAGCAGTGAGACCGGGCGGTCGAATGGCTACACCTTC.

At least ten counts were recorded for this clonotype. The chain carries TRBV2 and TRBJ1-1; D uncertain. This CDR3 has 13 residues. Germline assignment: CDR1 SNHLY and CDR2 FYNNEI. The germline V and J ends were trimmed by 7 bases and 0 bases, with 9 bases remaining between them. The CDR3: CASNRGMNTEAFF. As DNA, the CDR3 is TGTGCCAGCAATCGCGGGATGAACACTGAAGCTTTCTTT. Full variable domain (remainder filled in from reference TRBV2 and TRBJ1-1): EPEVTQTPSHQVTQMGQEVILRCVPISNHLYFYWYRQILGQKVEFLVSFYNNEISEKSEIFDDQFSVERPDGSNFTLKIRSTKLEDSAMYFCASNRGMNTEAFFGQGTRLTVV.

The genes are TRBV6-5 and TRBJ2-2; D perhaps matches TRBD2 (6 bases). Germline lookup yields CDR1 MNHEY and CDR2 SVGAGI. The CDR3 totals 15 residues. Deletions cut 3 bases from V and 5 bases from J, with 13 bases between. CDR3 loop: CASSYLGGQTGELFF. In DNA form, the CDR3 reads TGTGCCAGCAGTTATCTGGGAGGTCAGACCGGGGAGCTGTTTTTT.

This clonotype was detected ten times or more. The chain has TRBV25-1 and TRBJ1-1; 9 bases agree with TRBD1. This CDR3 has 14 residues. V was clipped by 6 bases and J by 5 bases; unmatched bases: 7. Germline V gene lookup returns CDR1 MGHDK and CDR2 SYGVNS. CDR3 sequence (DNA): TGTGCCAGCAGGGGGACAGGGCAGGGTACTGAAGCTTTCTTT. It is translated as CASRGTGQGTEAFF.